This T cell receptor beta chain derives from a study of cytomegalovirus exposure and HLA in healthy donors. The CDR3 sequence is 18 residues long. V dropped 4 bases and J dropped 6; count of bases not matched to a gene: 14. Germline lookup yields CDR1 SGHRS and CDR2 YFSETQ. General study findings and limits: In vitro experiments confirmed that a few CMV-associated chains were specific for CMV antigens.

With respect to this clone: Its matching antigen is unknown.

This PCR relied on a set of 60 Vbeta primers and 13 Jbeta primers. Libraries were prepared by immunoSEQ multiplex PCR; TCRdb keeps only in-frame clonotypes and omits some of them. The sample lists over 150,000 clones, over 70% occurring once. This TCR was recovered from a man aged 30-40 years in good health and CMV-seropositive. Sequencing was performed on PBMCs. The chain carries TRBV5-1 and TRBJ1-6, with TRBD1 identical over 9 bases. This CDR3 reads CASSPEGQGLNLNSPLHF. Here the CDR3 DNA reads TGCGCCAGCAGCCCGGAAGGACAGGGGCTAAATCTTAATTCACCCCTCCACTTT.